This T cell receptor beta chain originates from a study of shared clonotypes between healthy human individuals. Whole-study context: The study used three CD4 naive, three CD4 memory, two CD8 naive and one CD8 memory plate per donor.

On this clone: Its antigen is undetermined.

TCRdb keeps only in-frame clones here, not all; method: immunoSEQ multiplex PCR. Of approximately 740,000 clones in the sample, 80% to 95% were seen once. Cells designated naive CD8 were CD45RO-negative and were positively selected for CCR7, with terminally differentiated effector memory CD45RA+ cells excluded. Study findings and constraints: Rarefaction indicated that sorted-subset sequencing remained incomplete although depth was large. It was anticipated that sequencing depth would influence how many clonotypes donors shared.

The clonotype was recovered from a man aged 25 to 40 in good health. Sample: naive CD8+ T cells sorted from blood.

In DNA, the CDR3 is TGTGCCAGCAGTCCAGCGGCAGGCGGGAACTATGGCTACACCTTC. Translating it yields CASSPAAGGNYGYTF. V gene TRBV6-5 combines with J gene TRBJ1-2; D unresolved. V lost 5 bases and J lost 2, with 15 bases in between. The germline gives CDR1 MNHEY, CDR2 SVGAGI. This CDR3 comprises 15 residues.